Each of the 27 T cell receptor beta chains below was sequenced from the same sample in a study of T cell responses to AZD1222 COVID-19 vaccine. Sequenced by immunoSEQ multiplex PCR; TCRdb stores in-frame clones only, minus some. The data hold 130,000 to 150,000 clones, with 82% observed a single time. Sequencing used peripheral blood, obtained on day 0 of MenACWY control vaccination. The receptors here all came from an adult in good health.

This rearrangement joins TRBV18 to TRBJ2-7, with 9 bases fitting TRBD1. There are 15 residues in the CDR3. CDR1 and CDR2 (germline): KGHSH, LQKENI. The V and J ends lost 3 bases and 5 bases, in that order; junction bases with no gene match: 8. CDR3 sequence (DNA): TGTGCCAGCTCACCGAGGACAGGGGACACGAACGAGCAGTACTTC. Amino acid sequence: CASSPRTGDTNEQYF.

The chain has TRBV5-1 and TRBJ2-7; maybe TRBD1 (6 bases). The V gene's germline CDR1 is SGHRS and CDR2 YFSETQ. Trimming took off 3 bases at V and 0 bases at J, with 16 bases between the two ends. This CDR3 has 16 residues. Written as DNA, the CDR3 is TGCGCCAGCAGCTGGGGGCCGCAGGGGAGCTCCTACGAGCAGTACTTC. It encodes CASSWGPQGSSYEQYF. Full variable domain (rest looked up from reference TRBV5-1 and TRBJ2-7): KAGVTQTPRYLIKTRGQQVTLSCSPISGHRSVSWYQQTPGQGLQFLFEYFSETQRNKGNFPGRFSGRQFSNSRSEMNVSTLELGDSALYLCASSWGPQGSSYEQYFGPGTRLTVT.

The chain combines TRBV5-1 with TRBJ2-3; TRBD2 agrees at 8 bases. Looked up from germline, CDR1 is SGHRS and CDR2 is YFSETQ. The length of the CDR3 is 16 residues. Unmatched junction bases numbered 5, after V lost 0 bases and J lost 2 bases. DNA of the CDR3: TGCGCCAGCAGCTTGGCCGGGCGGGGGGACACAGATACGCAGTATTTT. This gives the protein CASSLAGRGDTDTQYF.

This clone was observed a single time. The rearrangement uses TRBV5-1 and TRBJ2-3, with 11 bases aligning to TRBD2. Germline V gene data show CDR1 as SGHRS and CDR2 as YFSETQ. The V gene end was trimmed by 5 bases and the J gene end by 2 bases; junction bases not matched to a gene: 10. CDR3 length: 17 amino acids. In DNA, the CDR3 is TGCGCCAGCAGTCCTCAAACTAGCGGGGGACCCACAGATACGCAGTATTTT. Translating it yields CASSPQTSGGPTDTQYF. The full variable domain, rest sourced from reference TRBV5-1 and TRBJ2-3, is KAGVTQTPRYLIKTRGQQVTLSCSPISGHRSVSWYQQTPGQGLQFLFEYFSETQRNKGNFPGRFSGRQFSNSRSEMNVSTLELGDSALYLCASSPQTSGGPTDTQYFGPGTRLTVL.

The rearrangement links TRBV18 to TRBJ1-2; D uncertain. The germline V gene has CDR1 KGHSH and CDR2 LQKENI. CDR3 length: 14 residues. The ends were cut back, 3 bases at V and 2 bases at J, with 10 bases in the middle. The CDR3 protein is CASSPGVGNYGYTF. CDR3 DNA sequence: TGTGCCAGCTCACCGGGTGTTGGGAACTATGGCTACACCTTC. Full variable domain (outside the CDR3, taken from reference TRBV18 and TRBJ1-2): NAGVMQNPRHLVRRRGQEARLRCSPMKGHSHVYWYRQLPEEGLKFMVYLQKENIIDESGMPKERFSAEFPKEGPSILRIQQVVRGDSAAYFCASSPGVGNYGYTFGSGTRLTVV.

V and J are TRBV24-1 and TRBJ2-1, with D uncertain. With 4 bases removed from V and 6 bases from J, the gap between germline ends came to 12 bases. Germline assignment: CDR1 KGHDR and CDR2 SFDVKD. There are 14 residues in the CDR3. DNA of the CDR3: TGTGCCACCAGTGACACCCGTAGGAGCAATGAGCAGTTCTTC. Amino acids: CATSDTRRSNEQFF.

This clone was counted a single time. The chain has TRBV18 and TRBJ1-2; D is uncertain. Germline-derived CDR1 and CDR2 are KGHSH and LQKENI. CDR3 length equals 13 residues. Trimming cost V 3 bases and J 7 bases, with 12 bases left between them. For the CDR3, the DNA is TGTGCCAGCTCACCGACGAGGATTGGTGGCTACACCTTC. This gives the protein CASSPTRIGGYTF.

The CDR3 sequence: CASSAYDRATNEKLFF. In DNA form, the CDR3 reads TGCGCCAGCAGCGCCTACGACAGGGCAACTAATGAAAAACTGTTTTTT. This chain connects TRBV5-1 to TRBJ1-4; TRBD1 agrees at 7 bases. The germline gives CDR1 SGHRS, CDR2 YFSETQ. This CDR3 spans 16 amino acids. V was clipped by 4 bases and J by 0 bases; unmatched bases: 6. The full variable domain, rest sourced from reference TRBV5-1 and TRBJ1-4, is KAGVTQTPRYLIKTRGQQVTLSCSPISGHRSVSWYQQTPGQGLQFLFEYFSETQRNKGNFPGRFSGRQFSNSRSEMNVSTLELGDSALYLCASSAYDRATNEKLFFGSGTQLSVL.

This clone was observed a single time. V is TRBV5-1 and J is TRBJ2-5; D might be TRBD1 (6 bases). The CDR3 length is 14 residues. The germline V gene encodes CDR1 SGHRS and CDR2 YFSETQ. Trimming left V 0 bases short and J 5 bases short, with 11 bases between. CDR3 bases: TGCGCCAGCAGCTTGGAGTCGAGGGGGGAGACCCAGTACTTC. It yields the protein CASSLESRGETQYF. Full variable domain (missing parts from reference TRBV5-1 and TRBJ2-5): KAGVTQTPRYLIKTRGQQVTLSCSPISGHRSVSWYQQTPGQGLQFLFEYFSETQRNKGNFPGRFSGRQFSNSRSEMNVSTLELGDSALYLCASSLESRGETQYFGPGTRLLVL.

This clone appeared a single time. V and J are TRBV6-5 and TRBJ2-7; possible D gene TRBD2, 5 bases. This CDR3 comprises 15 residues. Germline V lookup: CDR1 MNHEY, CDR2 SVGAGI. V lost 6 bases and J lost 0, with 15 bases in between. In nucleotides, the CDR3 is TGTGCCAGCAGGGATGGGAGTGCGAGCTCCTACGAGCAGTACTTC. Amino acids: CASRDGSASSYEQYF.

The chain recombines TRBV7-6 with TRBJ2-1, with 9 nucleotides matching TRBD2. V was pared by 2 bases and J by 6 bases, with 11 bases of the junction left unmatched. CDR1 is SGHVS, CDR2 FNYEAQ, per germline. CDR3 length: 17 amino acids. Written as DNA, the CDR3 is TGTGCCAGCAGCTTATTTATTTCGGCGGGGGGGCCCAATGAGCAGTTCTTC. Its translation is CASSLFISAGGPNEQFF.

The genes are TRBV28 and TRBJ1-5; TRBD1 might be the D (5 bases). Germline assignment: CDR1 MDHEN and CDR2 SYDVKM. The CDR3 totals 16 residues. V was pared by 3 bases and J by 6 bases, with 18 bases between. The CDR3 reads CASSLQGFQAVQPQHF. CDR3 nucleotides: TGTGCCAGCAGTTTGCAGGGCTTCCAGGCGGTTCAGCCCCAGCATTTT.

J is TRBJ1-1 and V is TRBV5-5; 7 nucleotides match TRBD1. The CDR3 is 14 amino acids. After removal of 3 bases from V and 0 bases from J, the junction contained 2 bases not matched to a gene. From germline, CDR1 is SGHKS and CDR2 YYEKEE (reference sequence). CDR3 bases: TGTGCCAGCAGCTGGGGACAGATGAACACTGAAGCTTTCTTT. Encoded protein: CASSWGQMNTEAFF.

The CDR3 DNA sequence: TGCGCCAGCAGCCACGCTGTCAACAGGGATGAGCAGTTCTTC. It yields the protein CASSHAVNRDEQFF. J is TRBJ2-1 and V is TRBV4-1, with D maybe TRBD1 (6 bases). The CDR3 has 14 amino acids. The V end lost 3 bases, the J end lost 8 bases, and 14 bases lay between the germline ends. Germline CDR1 is MGHRA and CDR2 is YSYEKL.

This clone came up many times. V gene TRBV13 combines with J gene TRBJ1-6; D gene uncertain. The ends were cut back, 8 bases at V and 8 bases at J, with 19 bases in the middle. CDR3 length: 15 amino acids. From germline, CDR1 is PRHDT and CDR2 FYEKMQ (reference sequence). The CDR3, as DNA: TGTGCCAGCCGACTCAAGGGAGGGTTTCATTCACCCCTCCACTTT. Encoded protein: CASRLKGGFHSPLHF.

This rearrangement joins TRBV3-1 (or the pseudogene TRBV3-2) to TRBJ1-5; D gene uncertain. The V gene's germline CDR1 is LGHDT and CDR2 YNNKEL (reference sequence). This CDR3 contains 11 residues. V was clipped by 1 base and J by 11 bases, with 6 bases between them. CDR3 residues: CASSQGGSQHF. The CDR3, as DNA: TGTGCCAGCAGCCAAGGTGGTTCCCAGCATTTT.

This chain links TRBV7-3 with TRBJ2-2; D is possibly TRBD1 (7 bases). V lost 3 bases to trimming and J lost 7 bases, with 18 bases between them. Per germline, CDR1 SGHTA and CDR2 FQGTGA. The CDR3 covers 16 residues. The CDR3 loop is CASSFGRGELGGELFF. DNA of the CDR3: TGTGCCAGCAGCTTCGGCAGGGGGGAACTTGGCGGGGAGCTGTTTTTT.

The genes are TRBV12-3 or TRBV12-4 and TRBJ2-7; 7 bases line up with TRBD1. This CDR3 region has 13 residues. V was pared by 11 bases and J by 5 bases, with 12 bases of the junction left unmatched. CDR3 loop: CAGARQGYHEQYF. Written as DNA, the CDR3 is TGTGCCGGGGCCAGACAGGGATACCACGAGCAGTACTTC.

This clone was detected only once. The CDR3 sequence: CASSTSKNTEAFF. CDR3 sequence (DNA): TGTGCCAGCTCGACATCTAAGAACACTGAAGCTTTCTTT. This chain connects TRBV18 to TRBJ1-1, with D hard to call. Germline V CDR1 and CDR2: KGHSH, LQKENI. V lost 6 bases, J lost 1 base, and 9 bases lay in between. This CDR3 comprises 13 residues. Looking up the rest from reference TRBV18 and TRBJ1-1 gives the full variable domain: NAGVMQNPRHLVRRRGQEARLRCSPMKGHSHVYWYRQLPEEGLKFMVYLQKENIIDESGMPKERFSAEFPKEGPSILRIQQVVRGDSAAYFCASSTSKNTEAFFGQGTRLTVV.

J is TRBJ1-1 and V is TRBV7-8; 7 bases map to TRBD1. Germline CDR1 and CDR2: SGHVS and FQNEAQ. The CDR3 is 17 residues long. Trimming removed 5 bases from V and 0 bases from J; junction bases left unmatched: 12. CDR3 nucleotide sequence: TGTGCCAGCAGCCCCAGACAGGGCGCCGGAATGAACACTGAAGCTTTCTTT. It specifies CASSPRQGAGMNTEAFF.

The chain links TRBV28 to TRBJ1-6; D might be TRBD1 (5 bases). In germline, CDR1 is MDHEN, CDR2 SYDVKM. The CDR3 loop spans 16 amino acids. Trimming stripped 3 bases from V and 1 base from J, with 10 bases between. CDR3 region: CASSFAGRSYNSPLHF. The CDR3 DNA sequence: TGTGCCAGCAGTTTCGCGGGACGGTCCTATAATTCACCCCTCCACTTT.

This clone was counted only a few times. This rearrangement joins TRBV4-1 to TRBJ1-1, with a possible D match to TRBD1 (6 bases). The CDR3 is 15 amino acids. Trimming took 0 bases from V and 6 from J, leaving 14 bases between them. Germline CDR1 and CDR2: MGHRA and YSYEKL. The CDR3 bases are TGCGCCAGCAGCCAAGAAAGGGAGGGGGGTGCTGAAGCTTTCTTT. Its protein product is CASSQEREGGAEAFF.

The chain carries TRBV9 and TRBJ1-1, with D perhaps TRBD1 (5 bases). CDR3 length: 14 residues. The germline V gene has CDR1 SGDLS and CDR2 YYNGEE. Trimming removed 0 bases from V and 3 bases from J, with 9 bases in between. The CDR3 DNA is TGTGCCAGCAGCGTAGAAGGCAGGGACACTGAAGCTTTCTTT. Protein: CASSVEGRDTEAFF.

V usage is TRBV11-2 and J usage is TRBJ1-6; a possible D gene is TRBD1 (5 bases). This CDR3 spans 14 amino acids. From germline, CDR1 is SGHAT and CDR2 FQNNGV. The V end was cut by 6 bases, the J end by 8 bases, with 14 bases between. The CDR3 is CASRGTRVHSPLHF. In DNA form, the CDR3 reads TGTGCCAGCAGGGGGACTAGGGTGCATTCACCCCTCCACTTT.

With respect to this clone: This same CDR3 is encoded by further DNA sequences in the sample. J is TRBJ2-7 and V is TRBV5-4, with D unresolved. CDR3 size: 12 residues. Trimming shortened V by 1 base and J by 2 bases, and 4 bases separated the two germline ends. Germline loops: CDR1 SGHNT, CDR2 YYREEE (reference sequence). This chain's CDR3 is CASSLQPYEQYF. The CDR3, as DNA: TGTGCCAGCAGCTTGCAACCCTACGAGCAGTACTTC.

The V and J genes are TRBV2 and TRBJ2-2; TRBD1 or TRBD2 may be the D gene (6 bases each). V was cut by 6 bases and J by 5 bases, with 16 bases left in between. Germline CDR1 and CDR2: SNHLY and FYNNEI. The CDR3 runs 15 residues. The DNA for the CDR3 is TGTGCCAGCAGCCTAACAGGGAGCGGGACCGGGGAGCTGTTTTTT. This translates into CASSLTGSGTGELFF. The variable domain in full, completed from reference TRBV2 and TRBJ2-2, reads EPEVTQTPSHQVTQMGQEVILRCVPISNHLYFYWYRQILGQKVEFLVSFYNNEISEKSEIFDDQFSVERPDGSNFTLKIRSTKLEDSAMYFCASSLTGSGTGELFFGEGSRLTVL.

The V and J genes are TRBV19 and TRBJ2-2; tentative D call: TRBD1 (6 bases). CDR1 LNHDA and CDR2 SQIVND come from the germline V gene (reference sequence). The CDR3 length is 15 residues. Trimming cost V 4 bases and J 4 bases, with 13 bases left between them. CDR3 amino acids: CASSTYRAGTGELFF. For the CDR3, the DNA is TGTGCCAGTAGTACCTACAGGGCGGGCACCGGGGAGCTGTTTTTT. Full variable domain (remainder filled in from reference TRBV19 and TRBJ2-2): DGGITQSPKYLFRKEGQNVTLSCEQNLNHDAMYWYRQDPGQGLRLIYYSQIVNDFQKGDIAEGYSVSREKKESFPLTVTSAQKNPTAFYLCASSTYRAGTGELFFGEGSRLTVL.